These 8 T cell receptor beta chains were sequenced from one sample in a study of OX40 agonist ivuxolimab in advanced cancers. Measured with immunoSEQ multiplex PCR; TCRdb has only the in-frame clones, and not every one. The sample has about 90,000 clones, approximately 91% seen once; the top ten hold more than 0.25%. The starting material was CD4+ or CD8+ T cells sorted from blood, obtained in a trial of the OX40 agonist ivuxolimab. These receptors were collected from an adult with an advanced solid tumor such as melanoma, head and neck, liver or kidney cancer.

The V gene is TRBV7-2, the J gene TRBJ2-1, with D possibly TRBD1 on 5 matching bases. The CDR3 contains 13 residues. Trimming took 4 bases from V and 11 from J, leaving 15 bases between them. CDR1 SGHTA and CDR2 FQGNSA come from the germline V gene. The CDR3 loop is CASSSTQDTKQFF. The CDR3 coding sequence is TGTGCCAGCAGCTCAACCCAGGACACCAAGCAGTTCTTC.

The chain joins TRBV7-8 to TRBJ2-5, with TRBD2 matching 7 bases. CDR3 length: 13 residues. In germline, CDR1 is SGHVS, CDR2 FQNEAQ. J gave up 5 bases and V 8 bases, and 8 bases lay outside the gene matches. The CDR3 bases are TGTGCCAGCTCGCGGGGAGGGGAGGAGACCCAGTACTTC. Protein sequence: CASSRGGEETQYF.

This rearrangement joins TRBV5-1 to TRBJ2-6, with D hard to call. The CDR3 sequence is 17 residues long. V was pared by 0 bases and J by 4 bases, with 14 bases between. From germline, CDR1 is SGHRS and CDR2 YFSETQ. CDR3 sequence: CASSLADWGSGANVLTF. CDR3 DNA: TGCGCCAGCAGCTTGGCCGATTGGGGTTCAGGGGCCAACGTCCTGACTTTC.

The CDR3 coding sequence is TGTGCCAGTAGTATTGGGGCCAGTCTCTCTGGGGCCAACGTCCTGACTTTC. Residues: CASSIGASLSGANVLTF. The chain is built from TRBV19 and TRBJ2-6; TRBD1 is a possible D gene (5 bases). This CDR3 has 17 amino acids. CDR1 is LNHDA, CDR2 SQIVND, per germline (reference sequence). The V and J ends lost 3 bases and 0 bases respectively, with 12 bases between them.

This clone was seen a single time. V is TRBV27 and J is TRBJ1-5; 8 bases align to TRBD1. CDR3 length: 14 residues. The junction had 7 bases not matched to a gene; V was cut back by 6 bases and J by 6 bases. In germline, CDR1 is MNHEY, CDR2 SMNVEV (reference sequence). The CDR3 nucleotides are TGTGCCAGCAGACGCACAGGGGGTGCTCAGCCCCAGCATTTT. Its translation: CASRRTGGAQPQHF.

The gene calls are TRBV19 and TRBJ2-7, with a possible D match to TRBD2 (6 bases). The germline V and J ends were trimmed by 6 bases and 2 bases, with 17 bases remaining between them. The CDR3 runs to 15 residues. Germline V gene lookup returns CDR1 LNHDA and CDR2 SQIVND (reference sequence). The CDR3 sequence: CASSLQAGAPYEQYF. The CDR3 DNA follows: TGTGCCAGTAGCCTACAAGCGGGTGCTCCCTACGAGCAGTACTTC.

The V and J genes are TRBV5-1 and TRBJ2-5; 8 bases map to TRBD2. The germline gives CDR1 SGHRS, CDR2 YFSETQ. CDR3 length: 15 amino acids. The J segment lost 5 bases and the V segment lost 4 bases, leaving 10 bases of the junction unmatched. Here the CDR3 DNA reads TGCGCCAGCAGCGTAACCGGGACTAGTGAGGAGACCCAGTACTTC. Amino acid sequence: CASSVTGTSEETQYF.

The genes are TRBV5-1 and TRBJ2-5; TRBD2 matches at 8 bases. Per germline, CDR1 SGHRS and CDR2 YFSETQ. The CDR3 sequence is 16 residues long. Germline trimming cut 2 bases from V and 5 bases from J; bases unmatched to any gene: 11. In DNA form, the CDR3 reads TGCGCCAGCAGCTTTATCACCGGGACTAGGGCGGAGACCCAGTACTTC. Its protein product is CASSFITGTRAETQYF.